This is a list of T cell receptor beta chains from one sample in a study of beta chain features in type 1 diabetes. Sequencing used immunoSEQ multiplex PCR; TCRdb keeps in-frame clones, though not all of them. The sample records fewer than 900,000 clones, 15% to 20% being singletons. Sequenced: naive CD4+ T cells from blood. These TCRs come from a woman between 18 and 29 years old in good health. The conserved cysteine and the conserved F or W are not part of the CDR3 here. Each record gives: V gene, J gene, CDR3 protein.

V: TRBV27
J: TRBJ1-5
CDR3: ASSPRDTNQPQH

V: TRBV10-3
J: TRBJ2-1
CDR3: AISAVSGINEQF

V: TRBV5-1
J: TRBJ2-1
CDR3: ASSSTSGSYNEQF

V: TRBV7-9
J: TRBJ2-3
CDR3: ASSPGTDTQY

V: TRBV7-9
J: TRBJ2-5
CDR3: ASSLRDRGRETQY

V: TRBV9
J: TRBJ2-7
CDR3: ASSATSGRDEQY

V: TRBV5-6
J: TRBJ1-2
CDR3: ASSWTGQVNYGYT

V: TRBV5-1
J: TRBJ2-1
CDR3: ASSLAAGPTVNNEQF

V: TRBV6-6
J: TRBJ2-1
CDR3: ASSVGQVYNEQF

V: TRBV28
J: TRBJ1-1
CDR3: ASSRDSYTEAF

V: TRBV7-2
J: TRBJ1-5
CDR3: ASSPRGGDQPQH

V: TRBV7-6
J: TRBJ1-1
CDR3: ASSSGAEAF

V: TRBV14
J: TRBJ1-1
CDR3: ASSQGRAGGHTEAF

V: TRBV4-3
J: TRBJ1-1
CDR3: ASSQDHGRAAF

V: TRBV7-3
J: TRBJ1-1
CDR3: ASSSQGGLNTEAF

V: TRBV5-1
J: TRBJ2-7
CDR3: ASSPPGLAGTYEQY

V: TRBV28
J: TRBJ2-3
CDR3: ASSILGGSSTDTQY

V: TRBV7-2
J: TRBJ1-5
CDR3: ASSLQGRQPQH

V: TRBV11-2
J: TRBJ1-3
CDR3: ASSGTMGGNTIY

V: TRBV6-6
J: TRBJ2-3
CDR3: ASTASTDTQY

V: TRBV28
J: TRBJ2-1
CDR3: ASTGGLASYNEQF

V: TRBV7-9
J: TRBJ1-1
CDR3: ASSRTWEGTEAF